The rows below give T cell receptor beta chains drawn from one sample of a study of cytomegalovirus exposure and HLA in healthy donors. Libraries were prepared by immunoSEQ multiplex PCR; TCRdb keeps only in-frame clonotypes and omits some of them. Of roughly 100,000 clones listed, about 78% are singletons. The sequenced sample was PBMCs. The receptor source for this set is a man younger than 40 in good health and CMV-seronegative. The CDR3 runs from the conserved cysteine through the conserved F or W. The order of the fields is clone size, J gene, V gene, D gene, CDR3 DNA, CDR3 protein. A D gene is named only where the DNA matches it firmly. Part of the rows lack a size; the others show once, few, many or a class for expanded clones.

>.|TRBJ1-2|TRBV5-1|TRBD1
TGCGCCAGCAGCCCGGGACAGACCTATGGCTACACCTTC
CASSPGQTYGYTF
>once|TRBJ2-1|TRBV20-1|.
TGCAACCCAGGTTACAATGAGCAGTTCTTC
CNPGYNEQFF
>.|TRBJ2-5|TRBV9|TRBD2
TGTGCCAGCAGCGTAAAACTAGCGGGGGAAGAGACCCAGTACTTC
CASSVKLAGEETQYF
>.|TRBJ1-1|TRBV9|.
TGTGCCAGCAGCGTTAGGGGAATGAACACTGAAGCTTTCTTT
CASSVRGMNTEAFF
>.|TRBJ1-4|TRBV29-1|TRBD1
TGCAGCGTTGATATGGGACAGGGAGAAAAACTGTTTTTT
CSVDMGQGEKLFF
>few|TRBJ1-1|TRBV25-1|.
TGTGCCAGCAGTGAATGGGCCCGGGGTGAAGCTTTCTTT
CASSEWARGEAFF
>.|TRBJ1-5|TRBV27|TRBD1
TGTGCCAGCAGTTTCACAGGGGGGAATCAGCCCCAGCATTTT
CASSFTGGNQPQHF
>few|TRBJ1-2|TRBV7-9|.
TGTGCCAGCCCAGTGGAGGATGGCTACACCTTC
CASPVEDGYTF
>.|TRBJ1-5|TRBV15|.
TGTGCCACCAGCAGCTCAGGGAATAGCAATCAGCCCCAGCATTTT
CATSSSGNSNQPQHF
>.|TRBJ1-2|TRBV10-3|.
TGTGCCATCAGTGAAACAGGGCCTGGCTACACCTTC
CAISETGPGYTF
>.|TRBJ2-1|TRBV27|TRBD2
TGTGCCAGCAGTTGGCGGGGGTCTAATGAGCAGTTCTTC
CASSWRGSNEQFF
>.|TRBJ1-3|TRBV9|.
TGTGCCAGCAGCGTAACAGCTAACGGAAACACCATATATTTT
CASSVTANGNTIYF
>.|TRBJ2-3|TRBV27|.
TGTGCCAGCAGTTCCCAGGCGGGACGGTCAGATACGCAGTATTTT
CASSSQAGRSDTQYF
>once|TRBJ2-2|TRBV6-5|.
TGTGCCAGCAAAGGACAAACAGGGCTCACCGGGGAGCTGTTTTTT
CASKGQTGLTGELFF
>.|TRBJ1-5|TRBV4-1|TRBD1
TGCGCCAGCAGCCAGAACGACAGGGAAAGCAATCAGCCCCAGCATTTT
CASSQNDRESNQPQHF
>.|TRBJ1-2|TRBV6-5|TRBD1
TGTGCCAGCAGTTCCTGGGACAGGGGATACTATGGCTACACCTTC
CASSSWDRGYYGYTF
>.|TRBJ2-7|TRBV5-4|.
TGTGCCAGCAGAACAGAGGGGGGGGTGGGGGAGCAGTACTTC
CASRTEGGVGEQYF
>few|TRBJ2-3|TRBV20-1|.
TGCAGTGCTAGGGCCGATACGCAGTATTTT
CSARADTQYF
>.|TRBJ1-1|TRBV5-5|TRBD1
TGTGCCAGCAGCACCGAAGGGGACAGGGGGTACCCTGACACTGAAGCTTTCTTT
CASSTEGDRGYPDTEAFF
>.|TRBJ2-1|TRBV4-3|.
TGCGCCAGCAGCCAACCCGGGGGCAATGAGCAGTTCTTC
CASSQPGGNEQFF
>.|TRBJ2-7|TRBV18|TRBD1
TGTGCCAGCTCAAGGACAGGGATCGGGGGAGAGCAGTACTTC
CASSRTGIGGEQYF
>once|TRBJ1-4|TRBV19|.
TGTGCCAGTAGTATAGATTCGGAGGAAAAACTGTTTTTT
CASSIDSEEKLFF
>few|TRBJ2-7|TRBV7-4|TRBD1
TGTTGGGACAGGGCCTACGAGCAGTACTTC
CWDRAYEQYF
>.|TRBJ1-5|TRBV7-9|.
TGTGCCAGCAGCTTAGCGGTTAGCGGGGAGGATAATCAGCCCCAGCATTTT
CASSLAVSGEDNQPQHF
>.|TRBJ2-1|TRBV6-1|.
TGTGCCAGCAACAGGGCCTCCTACAATGAGCAGTTCTTC
CASNRASYNEQFF
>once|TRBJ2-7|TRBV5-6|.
TGTGCCAGCAGCTTGGCGTCGGGTGGGGCCAGGGAGCAGTACTTC
CASSLASGGAREQYF
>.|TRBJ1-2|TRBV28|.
TGTGCCAGCAGTTCCCAGCGACTGAACTATGGCTACACCTTC
CASSSQRLNYGYTF
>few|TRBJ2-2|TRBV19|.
TGTGCCAGTAGCACGTCTTCGGGCGGGGAGCTGTTTTTT
CASSTSSGGELFF
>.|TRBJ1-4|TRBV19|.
TGTGCCAGTAAGGCCAAAAGAGGTCCTAATGAAAAACTGTTTTTT
CASKAKRGPNEKLFF
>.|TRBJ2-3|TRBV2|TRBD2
TGTGCCAGCGGGGGACTAGCGGGGGCCGAGGCAGATACGCAGTATTTT
CASGGLAGAEADTQYF
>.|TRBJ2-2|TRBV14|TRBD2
TGTGCCAGCAGCGAGGGACTAGCGGGCTGGGGGACCGGGGAGCTGTTTTTT
CASSEGLAGWGTGELFF
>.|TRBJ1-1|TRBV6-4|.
TGTGCCAGCAGCCAGGGACAGAACACTGAAGCTTTCTTT
CASSQGQNTEAFF
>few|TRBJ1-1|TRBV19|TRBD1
TGTGCCAGCTGGGAACGAGCAGGGGGCCGGGACACTGAAGCTTTCTTT
CASWERAGGRDTEAFF
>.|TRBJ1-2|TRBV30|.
TGTGCCTGGAGTGGAGGCTTCGGCTACACCTTC
CAWSGGFGYTF
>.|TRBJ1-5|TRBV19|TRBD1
TGTGCCAGTAGCGATACAGGGGGCAGGCAGCCCCAGCATTTT
CASSDTGGRQPQHF
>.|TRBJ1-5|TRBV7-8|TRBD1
TGTGCCAGCAGCCTCGGACAGGGGGCTAGGCAGCCCCAGCATTTT
CASSLGQGARQPQHF